This TCR beta chain was sequenced for a study of shared clonotypes between healthy human individuals (dated by TCRdb to 2018 to 2020). In the study overall: The cohort comprised a couple of women and a few men aged 18 to 49 years. For each donor, three plates each were used for CD4 naive and CD4 memory, two plates were used for CD8 naive, and one plate was used for CD8 memory. To increase sequencing depth and limit assay-specific biases, TCR repertoire library preparation and sequencing were carried out by different laboratories using diverse techniques. To estimate repertoire size and how much clonotypes are shared between individuals, the study performed deep sequencing of blood TCR repertoires from five healthy adults. Leukapheresis yielded between about 0.8 and 9.5 billion PBMCs per donor. Results and caveats for the whole study, not just this receptor: Naive subsets generally had larger estimated clonotype richness than memory subsets. Pairwise subsampling led to the expectation that sequencing depth would affect the degree of clonotype sharing among donors. Because the study included a small number of donors, the genetic and exposure-history diversity represented was limited. Higher generation probabilities were observed for clonotypes shared by all four sorted-subset donors than for non-shared clonotypes. Sampling was limited to blood, and TCR repertoires in tissue likely differ from TCR repertoires in blood. Rarefaction of sorted-subset datasets indicated incomplete sequencing despite the large sequencing depth. When a few donors were compared, the shared fraction of clonotypes was around 5% for naive CD4, 3.5% for naive CD8, 2.3% for memory CD4, and 0.35% to 0.4% for memory CD8.

Using the deep immunoSEQ assay, TCR CDR3 regions were amplified from genomic DNA by multiplex PCR. Extracted genomic DNA from each cell subset was distributed evenly across all wells of several immunoSEQ 96-well plates, and each plate was treated as a replicate. For sorted subsets, each replicate PCR was loaded with 200 ng genomic DNA, equivalent to 30,000 or so T cell genomes. Purified libraries were measured with a Qubit 3.0 fluorometer, size-checked on a Bioanalyzer 2100, and measured again with the KAPA Library Quantification kit. Every immunoSEQ 96-well plate was sequenced on a dedicated single-read 150-cycle Illumina NextSeq 550 flow cell. Turning to the authors' computational methods: Because only junctional sequences without quality scores were contained in the immunoSEQ output, filtering matching that applied to full-length reads could not be performed. To assign V/J genes and CDR3, sequences were annotated using PyIR, a Python wrapper for IgBLAST v1.9, with IMGT germline references. Any read was removed if the V/J assignment was weak (E-value above 1e-6), the CDR3 was missing, or the read contained stop codons, out-of-frame junctions, or ambiguous translated residues. V3J clonotypes were defined as sequences sharing an identical inferred V gene, J gene, and CDR3 amino acid sequence. To compute the percentage overlap between repertoires, the number of shared unique clonotypes was divided by the size of the smaller repertoire. RTK rarefaction, the Chao1 estimator, and Recon v2.1 estimates of unobserved clonotypes were used to assess repertoire richness. For all TCRbeta clonotypes obtained by the gDNA method from several donors, generation probabilities were computed with OLGA. Sourced from immuneACCESS, this table was stored by TCRdb with only in-frame sequences that have V and J called. A share of the clones is absent; for the studies checked, an unresolved V gene accounts for under half, and the remainder has no known explanation. V, J and clone size reflect that table, while D and trimming were determined from the DNA. For this sample the table gives some 2.4 million clones, of which 93% were detected only once. Clones ranked in the top ten supply roughly 0.39% of the sample.

The donors were healthy, HIV-negative adults who had no recently reported acute infections or vaccinations. Every donor was a Caucasian adult living in Nashville, Tennessee, USA. CD4+ T cells were enriched by magnetic negative selection; naive cells were then positively selected on CD45RA, and the negative fraction formed the memory subset. Blood was obtained by leukapheresis, after which PBMCs were separated by Ficoll-Histopaque density gradient centrifugation and cryopreserved in liquid nitrogen vapor phase. Purity and quantity of every magnetically sorted T cell population were checked by analytical flow cytometry. Each sorted fraction had its genomic DNA isolated and then quantified by UV absorbance on a Nanodrop 2000c. Only one count was recorded for this clone. Its antigen specificity is not known. Base qualities were left out, and no much larger clone turns up one base away. From a lookup of the germline V gene, CDR1 and CDR2 are MGHRA and YSYEKL. The CDR3 spans 16 residues, from the cysteine through the phenylalanine. Only the CDR3 DNA is retained, 48 bases long and in frame from the first base.

Sequences were obtained from naive CD4+ T cells from PBMCs. In light of the paper, this sample's cell subset or site label describes: CD45RA+ positively selected. This sequence originates from a man aged 18 to 35 in good health. Some clones in this sample may be carry-over from other donors' samples. Recombination connected TRBV4-1 to TRBJ2-5; TRBD2 is a weak D gene call, 6 bases matching. The J call may be faulty, since TRBJ2-7 better matches the DNA end. This receptor has the CDR3 CASSQDATGVFYEQYF. The nucleotide sequence is given as TGCGCCAGCAGCCAAGATGCGACGGGAGTGTTTTACGAGCAGTACTTC.